The clone carrying this T cell receptor (beta chain) was detected only a few times. V lost 5 bases and J lost 2, with 9 bases in between. The CDR3 loop spans 13 amino acids. The germline CDR1 and CDR2 sequences are SGHTA and FQGNSA. This specimen comes from a study of T cell responses to AZD1222 COVID-19 vaccine. Profiled with immunoSEQ multiplex PCR; TCRdb holds only in-frame clones, not every one. The sample has around 87,000 clones, approximately 91% seen once. This TCR derives from an adult in good health. V gene TRBV7-2 combines with J gene TRBJ1-2, with unresolved D. Sequencing used peripheral blood, obtained on day 0 of AZD1222 vaccination. The CDR3 spells CASSPDKNYGYTF. CDR3 nucleotides: TGTGCCAGCAGCCCAGACAAGAACTATGGCTACACCTTC.